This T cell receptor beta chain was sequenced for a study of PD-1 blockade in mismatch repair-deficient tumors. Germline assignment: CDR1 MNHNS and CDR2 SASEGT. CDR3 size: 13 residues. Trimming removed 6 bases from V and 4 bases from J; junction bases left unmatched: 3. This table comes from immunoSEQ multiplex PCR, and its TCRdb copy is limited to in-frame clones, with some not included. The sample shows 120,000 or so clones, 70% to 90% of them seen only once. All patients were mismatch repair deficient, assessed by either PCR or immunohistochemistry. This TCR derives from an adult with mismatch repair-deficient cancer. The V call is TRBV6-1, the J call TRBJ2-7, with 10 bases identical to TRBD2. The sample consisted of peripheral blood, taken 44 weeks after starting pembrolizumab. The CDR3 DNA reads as TGTGCCAGCAGACTAGCGGGACTTTACGAGCAGTACTTC. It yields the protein CASRLAGLYEQYF.